These T cell receptor beta chains were read from a single sample in a study of blood T cell repertoires in COVID-19. Repertoires were generated with immunoSEQ multiplex PCR, while TCRdb's copy carries only in-frame clones and drops some. The sample has 200,000 to 250,000 clones, approximately 81% seen once. Material: peripheral blood. These receptors were obtained from a woman aged 55-69 years who had recovered from COVID-19. The conserved cysteine and the conserved F or W are not part of the CDR3 here. Fields, in order: D gene, V gene, J gene, CDR3 protein. The D gene is left open where the match is weak.

D: .
V: TRBV15
J: TRBJ1-2
CDR3: ATSRDYNRVNGYT

D: TRBD2
V: TRBV13
J: TRBJ2-3
CDR3: ASSAGGAAWGTQY

D: TRBD2
V: TRBV7-2
J: TRBJ2-1
CDR3: ASSSKRGGLEF

D: TRBD1
V: TRBV27
J: TRBJ1-2
CDR3: ASSRQGNGYGYT

D: .
V: TRBV11-1
J: TRBJ2-2
CDR3: ASSLAGTNTGELF

D: TRBD1
V: TRBV3-1/TRBV3-2
J: TRBJ2-7
CDR3: ASSQDNLGTGYEQY

D: TRBD2
V: TRBV24-1
J: TRBJ2-3
CDR3: ATSDTLAGDTQY

D: TRBD2
V: TRBV6-5
J: TRBJ2-2
CDR3: ASTLAGGTGELF

D: .
V: TRBV3-1/TRBV3-2
J: TRBJ1-1
CDR3: ASSQQGDSTEAF

D: TRBD1
V: TRBV19
J: TRBJ1-4
CDR3: ASSSGQGVTNEKLF

D: TRBD2
V: TRBV30
J: TRBJ2-7
CDR3: AWRPVGEGIYEQY

D: .
V: TRBV4-3
J: TRBJ1-1
CDR3: ASSQDTGLGTEAF

D: TRBD1
V: TRBV2
J: TRBJ1-5
CDR3: ASSGAGGAQPQH

D: .
V: TRBV6-1
J: TRBJ1-3
CDR3: ASSEETESGHIRNTIY

D: .
V: TRBV2
J: TRBJ2-2
CDR3: ASGGTANTGELF

D: .
V: TRBV2
J: TRBJ1-1
CDR3: ASSEARRGRRNTEAF

D: .
V: TRBV6-5
J: TRBJ1-2
CDR3: ASIQGSHYGYT

D: .
V: TRBV5-6
J: TRBJ1-2
CDR3: ASIPMTGDYGYT

D: TRBD2
V: TRBV2
J: TRBJ2-3
CDR3: ASSEGSGGPPDTQY

D: .
V: TRBV18
J: TRBJ1-5
CDR3: ASSPRGGNQPQH

D: TRBD1
V: TRBV11-2
J: TRBJ2-2
CDR3: ASSQRTGLNTGELF

D: TRBD2
V: TRBV5-1
J: TRBJ2-1
CDR3: ASSLGRGGGLSYNEQF

D: .
V: TRBV10-3
J: TRBJ1-1
CDR3: AISVVPTLSGRGAF

D: .
V: TRBV3-1/TRBV3-2
J: TRBJ1-1
CDR3: ASSRQRGNTEAF